This section outlines one TCR beta chain sequence together with its context. Its antigen is currently not known. One base away there is no much larger clone; base qualities are not given. The entry originates in a study of T cell responses to AZD1222 COVID-19 vaccine (TCRdb year 2021). With respect to the entire study: Because spike-specific TCR depth and breadth did not differ between the two schedules, AZD1222 recipients who got a second dose at roughly 4 weeks were pooled with those who got a second dose at roughly 12 weeks. Trial participants were enrolled into age subgroups of 18-55, 56-69 and 70-plus years, which contained about 150, 28 and 57 TCR-sequenced participants, respectively. A total of just over 230 trial participants underwent TCR sequencing, of whom about 200 had received two doses of AZD1222 and around 25 had received two doses of the MenACWY control vaccine. Points the paper makes about the study in general: The 56-69-year group was small, and its depth increase did not reach significance, likely because of low power. Nearly half of unique spike-specific TCRs reportedly recognized epitopes outside regions mutated in the B.1.351 and B.1.1.7 variants. The whole spike protein was spanned by vaccine-associated CD4 TCRs, and dominant responses were seen in regions 160-218 and 743-854. Participants were mostly white British, with more females than males. The authors suggested clonal diversity may have been underestimated. Spike-specific TCR breadth and depth rose significantly after two AZD1222 doses compared with day 0 and with MenACWY recipients. Because no samples from the day 14 peak response were available, repertoires could be characterized only after the peak T cell response. Only five or six AZD1222 recipients were SARS-CoV-2 seropositive at baseline, limiting conclusions about previously exposed vaccinees.

The CDR3 regions of human TCRbeta chains were analyzed by immunosequencing. The source study handled its data this way. TCRs in the repertoires were compared against a reference library of SARS-CoV-2-specific TCRs that had been generated with the MIRA antigen-specificity platform. Breadth was defined as the fraction of unique TCRs that were SARS-CoV-2-associated, and depth was defined as the fraction of total T cells that were SARS-CoV-2-associated. Using the MIRA data, every spike-specific TCR was mapped to the spike region that the TCR reacted to and assigned to either a CD4 or a CD8 class. Log10-transformed breadth and depth values were compared by one-way ANOVA with Sidak's multiple comparisons tests. The immuneACCESS repertoire file appears here via TCRdb, limited to in-frame rearrangements. These files lack a portion of the clones; in checked studies, under half of the deficit traces to unresolved V genes, and the cause of the others is not known. V and J calls and clone size are given by that table; D and trimming were obtained from the DNA. The sample table lists about 67,000 clones, approximately 81% of them with a count of one. In total, the top ten clones hold 21% of the sample.

The time point tag for this specimen amounts to: baseline before first vaccination. The vaccinee samples were drawn from two UK trials, COV001 and COV002, one of which was a single-blind randomized controlled phase 2/3 trial testing AZD1222 (ChAdOx1 nCoV-19) in healthy adults. For TCRbeta chain sequencing, PBMC samples were collected from trial participants at day 0 and at day 28 after the second dose. The sequencing used peripheral blood, collected on day 0 of AZD1222 vaccination. The origin of this receptor is an adult in good health.

CDR3 reads: CASSPEAGLYNEQFF. The base sequence is TGTGCCAGCAGCCCCGAGGCGGGACTGTACAATGAGCAGTTCTTC. The V gene is TRBV5-4 and the J gene is TRBJ2-1; matching of 6 bases hints at TRBD2 as the D gene. Including the terminal cysteine and phenylalanine, the CDR3 comprises 15 residues. Left in the record is the CDR3 DNA by itself, 45 bases read in frame from the first base. CDR1 and CDR2, looked up from the germline V gene (reference sequence), are SGHNT and YYREEE. The trim is 4 bases for V and 4 bases for J, with a gap of 15 bases between the germline ends.